Shown below are 24 T cell receptor beta chains from a single sample sequenced in a study of breast tumors, draining lymph nodes, adjacent tissues. TCRdb redid the calling of the multiplex PCR reads with MiXCR, one entry per CDR3 protein. Among approximately 47,000 distinct CDR3 sequences listed, 23% were seen once. Sequencing input: breast tumor tissue. These TCRs come from a female donor with breast cancer. Some clones in this sample may be carry-over from other donors' samples.

In its sample, this clonotype was seen many times. The CDR3 coding sequence is TGTGCCAGCAGTTTTAGGGGGCAATACTATGGCTACACCTTC. This gives the protein CASSFRGQYYGYTF. This sequence joins TRBV27 and TRBJ1-2; 7 bases agree with TRBD1. Trimming took 3 bases from V and 3 from J; bases not matched to a gene: 4. This CDR3 is built from 14 residues. The germline gives CDR1 MNHEY, CDR2 SMNVEV (reference sequence).

This clonotype showed up many times. The chain couples TRBV3-1 to TRBJ2-1, with 7 bases aligning to TRBD1. This CDR3 has 14 residues. The V gene's germline CDR1 is LGHDT and CDR2 YNNKEL (reference sequence). V was clipped by 5 bases and J by 10 bases; unmatched bases: 11. The CDR3 DNA is TGTGCCAGCAGCTCACGACAGGGACGGTGGGAGCAGTTCTTC. The encoded protein is CASSSRQGRWEQFF.

With respect to this clonotype: Here the CDR3 omits its conserved ending phenylalanine or tryptophan, so a read error is the likely source. The V gene is TRBV6-1, the J gene TRBJ1-2; the D gene is possibly TRBD1 (6 bases). V was clipped by 5 bases and J by 3 bases, with 13 bases between them. The CDR3 extends over 14 amino acids. Germline V lookup: CDR1 MNHNS, CDR2 SASEGT. The CDR3 DNA reads as TGTGCCAGCAGTCGAGGGGGGGAGGACTATGGCTACACCCTC. Translating it yields CASSRGGEDYGYTL.

The J gene is TRBJ2-7, the V gene TRBV20-1; D may correspond to TRBD1 or TRBD2 (7 bases each). Germline V gives CDR1 DFQATT, CDR2 SNEGSKA (reference sequence). The CDR3 loop spans 13 amino acids. Between the trimmed V and J ends, which lost 5 bases and 6 bases, there was a span of 17 bases. Written as DNA, the CDR3 is TGCAGTGCTCAGCAGGGGGGGCTATCCGAGCAGTACTTC. Its protein product is CSAQQGGLSEQYF.

This clonotype came up many times. This rearrangement joins TRBV12-3 or TRBV12-4 to TRBJ2-7; D is possibly TRBD1 (5 bases). With 6 bases removed from V and 1 base from J, the gap between germline ends came to 19 bases. The CDR3 contains 16 residues. The CDR3 DNA reads as TGTGCCAGCAGCCCCCAGGACAAATTCCTTTCCTACGAGCAGTACTTC. As protein: CASSPQDKFLSYEQYF.

As concerns this clonotype: A read error may explain this, as a much larger clone is one base away. The rearrangement links TRBV6-1 to TRBJ2-1; TRBD2 aligns across 7 bases. CDR1 and CDR2 (germline): MNHNS, SASEGT. The V gene end was trimmed by 4 bases and the J gene end by 10 bases; junction bases not matched to a gene: 4. The length of the CDR3 is 12 residues. This CDR3 reads CASSGVGGEQFF. DNA of the CDR3: TGTGCCAGCAGTGGAGTGGGGGGGGAGCAGTTCTTC.

This clonotype was recorded at least ten times. V and J are TRBV2 and TRBJ1-4; TRBD1 might be the D (5 bases). Trimming removed 8 bases from V and 7 bases from J, with 20 bases in between. CDR1 SNHLY and CDR2 FYNNEI come from the germline V gene. The CDR3 contains 15 residues. This CDR3 reads CASQVTRGAREKLFF. CDR3 DNA: TGTGCCAGCCAAGTGACGAGGGGCGCGCGTGAAAAACTGTTTTTT.

Many counts were recorded for this clonotype. The chain employs TRBV20-1 and TRBJ2-1, with a weak D call TRBD2 (6 bases). The germline gives CDR1 DFQATT, CDR2 SNEGSKA (reference sequence). This CDR3 contains 13 residues. Trimming stripped 2 bases from V and 8 bases from J, with 13 bases between. The CDR3 DNA sequence: TGCAGTGCTAGATTCTACGGGAGCGATGAGCAGTTCTTC. It encodes CSARFYGSDEQFF.

This clonotype was observed at least ten times. The V call is TRBV5-6, the J call TRBJ1-4, with TRBD1 matching over 8 bases. This CDR3 contains 15 residues. V shed 4 bases, J shed 8 bases, and the junction held 10 bases outside the gene matches. CDR1 SGHDT and CDR2 YYEEEE come from the germline V gene. The CDR3 DNA reads TGTGCCAGCAGCCCCGTCCCGGGACAGGAGGAAAAACTGTTTTTT. It encodes CASSPVPGQEEKLFF.

This clonotype was found many times. The J gene is TRBJ2-7, the V gene TRBV11-2; TRBD2 aligns across 12 bases. The germline V gene has CDR1 SGHAT and CDR2 FQNNGV. The CDR3 has 19 amino acids. Trimming took 0 bases from V and 2 from J; bases not matched to a gene: 11. The chain's CDR3 is CASSLDPTSGGSLPYEQYF. The CDR3 DNA is TGTGCCAGCAGCTTAGATCCCACTAGCGGGGGGTCTCTCCCCTACGAGCAGTACTTC.

The gene calls are TRBV9 and TRBJ2-5; perhaps TRBD1 as D (6 bases). Germline values: CDR1 SGDLS, CDR2 YYNGEE. The length of the CDR3 is 15 residues. V was cut by 4 bases and J by 4 bases, with 17 bases left in between. This CDR3 reads CASSPYSGATETQYF. CDR3 DNA sequence: TGTGCCAGCAGCCCCTACTCAGGGGCAACAGAGACCCAGTACTTC.

The chain carries TRBV20-1 and TRBJ2-3; D remains ambiguous. Trimming pared 1 base from V and 4 bases from J, leaving 9 bases between. The CDR3 is 13 residues long. Germline V CDR1 and CDR2: DFQATT, SNEGSKA (reference sequence). The CDR3 reads CSARGFSADTQYF. CDR3 coding DNA: TGCAGTGCTAGAGGGTTCTCGGCAGATACGCAGTATTTT.

The rearrangement links TRBV28 to TRBJ2-7; a possible D gene is TRBD2 (6 bases). CDR3 length: 12 residues. Trimming cost V 4 bases and J 3 bases, with 7 bases left between them. Per germline, CDR1 MDHEN and CDR2 SYDVKM. CDR3 loop: CASSSDYYEQYF. The CDR3 DNA sequence: TGTGCCAGCAGTTCGGACTACTACGAGCAGTACTTC.

V is TRBV27 and J is TRBJ1-6; 8 bases map to TRBD1. Per the germline V gene, CDR1 is MNHEY and CDR2 is SMNVEV (reference sequence). Trimming cost V 3 bases and J 11 bases; bases outside gene matches: 12. CDR3 length: 16 residues. The CDR3 nucleotides read TGTGCCAGCAGTTTCCTCGGACAGGGCGGAACTCCACCCCTCCACTTT. As protein: CASSFLGQGGTPPLHF.

This clonotype was recorded many times. V gene TRBV5-8 combines with J gene TRBJ1-5; D is ambiguous. Germline CDR1 and CDR2: SGHTS and YDEGEE. The CDR3 has 15 residues. Trimming shortened V by 2 bases and J by 1 base, and 10 bases separated the two germline ends. Written as DNA, the CDR3 is TGTGCCAGCAGCTTTGCTGTGAGAAGCAATCAGCCCCAGCATTTT. Its translation is CASSFAVRSNQPQHF.

This clonotype appeared many times. This chain uses TRBV5-6 with TRBJ2-5; D is ambiguous. V was cut by 0 bases and J by 6 bases, with 12 bases left in between. CDR1 and CDR2 (germline): SGHDT, YYEEEE. The length of the CDR3 is 14 residues. DNA for the CDR3: TGTGCCAGCAGCTTGGCGCTCAGTGAAAAGACCCAGTACTTC. This codes for CASSLALSEKTQYF.

This clonotype was seen repeatedly, ten times or more. This chain links TRBV5-5 with TRBJ2-7; D is perhaps TRBD1 (6 bases). CDR1 is SGHKS, CDR2 YYEKEE, per germline (reference sequence). The CDR3 contains 19 residues. V lost 2 bases to trimming and J lost 1 base, with 25 bases between them. CDR3 sequence (DNA): TGTGCCAGCAGCTTCAAAACAGGGTTTTACTTACATAGGTCCTACGAGCAGTACTTC. Protein sequence: CASSFKTGFYLHRSYEQYF.

This clonotype has at least ten counts. The chain couples TRBV7-3 to TRBJ2-7; 10 bases fit TRBD1. V was clipped by 2 bases and J by 2 bases; unmatched bases: 3. The V gene's germline CDR1 is SGHTA and CDR2 FQGTGA. CDR3 length equals 15 residues. The CDR3 is CASSLDGTGAYEQYF. DNA of the CDR3: TGTGCCAGCAGCTTAGATGGGACAGGGGCCTACGAGCAGTACTTC.

This chain connects TRBV7-6 to TRBJ1-1, with D perhaps TRBD1 (6 bases). CDR1 and CDR2 (germline): SGHVS, FNYEAQ. The V gene lost 4 bases and the J gene lost 6 bases, with 12 bases spanning the gap. CDR3 length: 13 amino acids. This CDR3 is CASSSRGTPEAFF. CDR3 in DNA: TGTGCCAGCAGCTCTAGGGGGACGCCTGAAGCTTTCTTT.

This chain links TRBV6-2 or TRBV6-3 with TRBJ2-7, with TRBD2 as a possible D gene (6 bases). The CDR3 contains 15 residues. V was trimmed by 2 bases and J by 5 bases, leaving 16 bases between them. Per the germline V gene, CDR1 is MNHEY and CDR2 is SVGEGT. CDR3 bases: TGTGCCAGCAGTTACGTTGGGACTCAGACCCACGAGCAGTACTTC. Translation gives CASSYVGTQTHEQYF.

For this clonotype: A read error is possible here, since a much larger clone lies one base away. The genes are TRBV3-1 and TRBJ1-6; the D gene is possibly TRBD1 (5 bases). With 5 bases removed from V and 10 bases from J, the gap between germline ends came to 12 bases. This CDR3 spans 13 amino acids. CDR1 LGHDT and CDR2 YNNKEL come from the germline V gene (reference sequence). The CDR3 is CASSIRVNSPLHF. The CDR3 DNA sequence: TGTGCCAGCAGCATCAGGGTGAACTCACCCCTCCACTTT.

This clonotype was detected many times. The rearrangement uses TRBV6-1 and TRBJ1-2; tentative D call: TRBD1 (6 bases). Looked up from germline, CDR1 is MNHNS and CDR2 is SASEGT. This CDR3 contains 14 residues. Trimming left V 0 bases short and J 11 bases short, with 16 bases between. The CDR3 spells CASSEAQGLRGYTF. CDR3 DNA: TGTGCCAGCAGTGAAGCGCAGGGGTTACGGGGATACACCTTC.

This clonotype was recorded at least ten times. The gene calls are TRBV20-1 and TRBJ2-5; TRBD2 matches 7 bases. CDR1 is DFQATT, CDR2 SNEGSKA, per germline (reference sequence). J gave up 2 bases and V 3 bases, and 15 bases lay outside the gene matches. The CDR3 extends over 17 amino acids. CDR3 protein: CSASNWIFAGEQETQYF. The CDR3 DNA reads TGCAGTGCTAGTAATTGGATTTTTGCGGGAGAGCAAGAGACCCAGTACTTC.

This clonotype appeared a few times. The chain links TRBV9 to TRBJ2-3; unclear D gene. Germline values: CDR1 SGDLS, CDR2 YYNGEE. V was pared by 7 bases and J by 0 bases, with 9 bases between. The CDR3 runs to 13 residues. In DNA, the CDR3 is TGTGCCAGCGGCGCCACTAGCACAGATACGCAGTATTTT. Translating gives CASGATSTDTQYF.